Given below is one T cell receptor beta chain in context. This sample was taken from a study of blood T cell repertoires in COVID-19. The wider study: Samples taken during acute and convalescent COVID-19 were collected in the United States, Italy and Spain. PBMCs, B-cell-depleted T cells, or T cells were the source of the cDNA or gDNA that made up the material.

Original processing methods: Estimation of nucleated cell counts was performed using reference gene primer amplification. TCRdb keeps only in-frame clones here, not all; method: immunoSEQ multiplex PCR. V and J calls and clone size are those listed in that table; D and trimming were worked out from the DNA. The sample consists of about 140,000 clones, approximately 84% of them appearing once. This TCR came from a human donor in a cohort sampled during active COVID-19. Sequenced material: peripheral blood.

Here the CDR3 DNA reads TGTGCCAGCAGTCTCAATTCAGGGGTGGAAGGCTACACCTTC. The encoded protein is CASSLNSGVEGYTF. The chain has TRBV28 and TRBJ1-2, with D perhaps TRBD1 (6 bases). The CDR3 runs 14 residues. With 5 bases removed from V and 8 bases from J, the gap between germline ends came to 18 bases. CDR1 MDHEN and CDR2 SYDVKM come from the germline V gene.